This T cell receptor (beta chain) comes out of a study of blood T cell repertoires in COVID-19. For the study at large: Whether acute or convalescent, the COVID-19 samples came from the United States, Italy and Spain.

In regard to this clone: The junction departs from germline at one end; a sequencing error may be responsible.

The method was immunoSEQ multiplex PCR; TCRdb's version includes in-frame clones alone and lacks a portion of them. The sample has 120,000 or so clones; 78% are singletons. The sample was peripheral blood. The TCR sequence derives from a man aged 65 to 85 with acute or convalescent COVID-19.

The CDR3 nucleotides are TGTGCCAGCAGCGTCGGACAGGGGGCGCCTGGGGTGCTGTTTTTT. Translation gives CASSVGQGAPGVLFF. The chain recombines TRBV9 with TRBJ2-2, with 11 bases fitting TRBD1. The CDR3 consists of 15 residues. The germline V gene encodes CDR1 SGDLS and CDR2 YYNGEE.